Following are 20 T cell receptor beta chains from one sample sequenced in a study of blood T cell repertoires in COVID-19. Here immunoSEQ multiplex PCR was the method, and the copy in TCRdb shows in-frame clones only, minus some. The sample includes roughly 150,000 clones, about 90% of them seen just once. The sequencing input was PBMCs or T cells enriched from blood (not recorded which). The receptors here all came from a woman between 40 and 55 years old who had been exposed to COVID-19.

This clone was observed once. The chain carries TRBV18 and TRBJ2-3; D gene uncertain. Germline CDR1 is KGHSH and CDR2 is LQKENI. The CDR3 length is 14 residues. Trimming shortened V by 3 bases and J by 0 bases, and 7 bases separated the two germline ends. The CDR3 sequence is CASSPMESTDTQYF. The CDR3 bases are TGTGCCAGCTCACCTATGGAGAGCACAGATACGCAGTATTTT.

This chain uses TRBV7-2 with TRBJ1-4; no clear D gene. Between the trimmed V and J ends, which lost 5 bases and 0 bases, there was a span of 10 bases. The germline V gene encodes CDR1 SGHTA and CDR2 FQGNSA. The CDR3 spans 15 residues. The CDR3 protein is CASSRRPATNEKLFF. The DNA of the CDR3 is TGTGCCAGCAGCCGGCGGCCCGCAACTAATGAAAAACTGTTTTTT. The full variable domain, its missing parts supplied by reference TRBV7-2 and TRBJ1-4, is GAGVSQSPSNKVTEKGKDVELRCDPISGHTALYWYRQSLGQGLEFLIYFQGNSAPDKSGLPSDRFSAERTGGSVSTLTIQRTQQEDSAVYLCASSRRPATNEKLFFGSGTQLSVL.

V is TRBV5-1 and J is TRBJ1-5, with D unclear. The V and J ends lost 0 bases and 2 bases respectively, with 12 bases between them. Germline loops: CDR1 SGHRS, CDR2 YFSETQ. This CDR3 has 16 residues. CDR3: CASSLDVVSGNQPQHF. Written as DNA, the CDR3 is TGCGCCAGCAGCTTGGATGTGGTTTCAGGCAATCAGCCCCAGCATTTT.

The CDR3 nucleotides read TGTGCCAGCAGCTTAGGGGACAGGGGCTACGAGCAGTACTTC. Translated: CASSLGDRGYEQYF. The rearrangement uses TRBV7-2 and TRBJ2-7; 10 bases are a match to TRBD1. Germline V gene data show CDR1 as SGHTA and CDR2 as FQGNSA. This CDR3 is 14 amino acids long. With 1 base clipped from V and 3 bases from J, the junction kept 0 bases outside the gene matches.

The gene calls are TRBV5-4 and TRBJ2-7; 7 nucleotides match TRBD1. V shed 4 bases, J shed 3 bases, and the junction held 7 bases outside the gene matches. The germline CDR1 and CDR2 sequences are SGHNT and YYREEE (reference sequence). The CDR3 is 14 residues long. The CDR3 sequence is CASSPRGDSYEQYF. Here the CDR3 DNA reads TGTGCCAGCAGCCCCCGTGGGGACAGCTACGAGCAGTACTTC.

The chain combines TRBV4-3 with TRBJ1-2; 11 bases fit TRBD1. The CDR3 sequence is 17 residues long. Looked up from germline, CDR1 is LGHNA and CDR2 is YSLEER. J lost 4 bases, V lost 4 bases, and 11 bases had no gene match. CDR3 amino acids: CASSLDPPGTGGYGYTF. CDR3 in DNA: TGCGCCAGCAGCCTCGACCCCCCCGGGACAGGGGGCTATGGCTACACCTTC.

The chain combines TRBV12-5 with TRBJ2-7, with 11 bases lining up with TRBD1. From germline, CDR1 is LGHNT and CDR2 FRNRAP. The CDR3 covers 15 residues. V shed 3 bases, J shed 7 bases, and the junction held 8 bases outside the gene matches. The CDR3 coding sequence is TGTGCTAGTGGTTTTGGACAGGGGGCGCTAGGAGAGCAGTACTTC. Translation gives CASGFGQGALGEQYF.

The chain recombines TRBV15 with TRBJ1-2; no clear D. Per the germline V gene, CDR1 is LNHNV and CDR2 is YYDKDF (reference sequence). The CDR3 spans 14 residues. V lost 0 bases and J 4 bases, leaving 9 bases between the germline ends. The CDR3 reads CATSRDKRSYGYTF. For the CDR3, the DNA is TGTGCCACCAGCAGAGATAAGAGGAGCTATGGCTACACCTTC.

V gene TRBV11-3 combines with J gene TRBJ2-2, with 11 bases lining up with TRBD1. Germline V lookup: CDR1 SGHNT, CDR2 YENEEA. The CDR3 loop spans 18 amino acids. V dropped 1 base and J dropped 0; count of bases not matched to a gene: 4. The CDR3 reads CASSLARTGGTNTGELFF. The DNA for the CDR3 is TGTGCCAGCAGCTTAGCCCGGACAGGGGGCACGAACACCGGGGAGCTGTTTTTT.

This clone came up once. The chain uses TRBV6-1 and TRBJ1-1, with D maybe TRBD1 (6 bases). The V gene lost 1 base and the J gene lost 10 bases, with 7 bases spanning the gap. Germline CDR1 reads MNHNS; CDR2 reads SASEGT. The CDR3 spans 11 residues. In nucleotides, the CDR3 is TGTGCCAGCAGTGAAGGCAGGGGAGCTTTCTTT. Encoded protein: CASSEGRGAFF.

The chain joins TRBV6-5 to TRBJ2-7; TRBD1 aligns across 8 bases. CDR1 and CDR2 from the germline V gene are MNHEY and SVGAGI. The CDR3 has 14 residues. With V trimmed by 6 bases and J by 3 bases, 7 bases remained unmatched. The DNA of the CDR3 is TGTGCCAGCAGACAGACGACAGGGGTCTACGAGCAGTACTTC. Translated: CASRQTTGVYEQYF.

V is TRBV2 and J is TRBJ1-2, with 7 positions matching TRBD1. The CDR3 consists of 13 residues. Germline V lookup: CDR1 SNHLY, CDR2 FYNNEI. Trimming at V came to 7 bases and at J to 7 bases, leaving 9 bases not matched to a gene. CDR3 sequence reads: CASTPTGLGGYTF. CDR3 bases: TGTGCCAGCACCCCGACAGGGTTAGGTGGCTACACCTTC.

The rearrangement joins TRBV15 to TRBJ1-1, with TRBD1 matching 7 bases. V gave up 1 base and J gave up 6 bases; unmatched junction bases: 5. The CDR3 runs 14 residues. The germline V gene has CDR1 LNHNV and CDR2 YYDKDF (reference sequence). The CDR3 spells CATSRALGGSEAFF. The DNA of the CDR3 is TGTGCCACCAGCAGAGCTTTAGGGGGCTCTGAAGCTTTCTTT. Together with reference TRBV15 and TRBJ1-1, the CDR3 gives the full variable domain: DAMVIQNPRYQVTQFGKPVTLSCSQTLNHNVMYWYQQKSSQAPKLLFHYYDKDFNNEADTPDNFQSRRPNTSFCFLDIRSPGLGDTAMYLCATSRALGGSEAFFGQGTRLTVV.

The chain combines TRBV9 with TRBJ2-7; TRBD1 matches 7 bases. The CDR3 has 15 residues. The germline V gene has CDR1 SGDLS and CDR2 YYNGEE. Trimming at V came to 4 bases and at J to 7 bases, leaving 14 bases not matched to a gene. The CDR3 here is CASSPQGKGAGEQYF. CDR3 in DNA: TGTGCCAGCAGCCCCCAAGGAAAGGGGGCCGGGGAGCAGTACTTC. Looking up the rest from reference TRBV9 and TRBJ2-7 gives the full variable domain: DSGVTQTPKHLITATGQRVTLRCSPRSGDLSVYWYQQSLDQGLQFLIQYYNGEERAKGNILERFSAQQFPDLHSELNLSSLELGDSALYFCASSPQGKGAGEQYFGPGTRLTVT.

The V and J genes are TRBV11-3 and TRBJ1-1; 12 bases are shared with TRBD1. CDR1 SGHNT and CDR2 YENEEA come from the germline V gene. Trimming cost V 5 bases and J 2 bases; bases outside gene matches: 9. The CDR3 is 17 residues long. In DNA, the CDR3 is TGTGCCAGCAGCCGAGGGACAGGGGGCATGGGAAACACTGAAGCTTTCTTT. Protein: CASSRGTGGMGNTEAFF.

This chain connects TRBV5-1 to TRBJ2-1; 9 bases fit TRBD2. J was trimmed by 0 bases and V by 3 bases; bases with no gene match: 7. Germline CDR1 and CDR2: SGHRS and YFSETQ. CDR3 length equals 17 residues. Here the CDR3 reads CASSSLPSGNSYNEQFF. CDR3 coding DNA: TGCGCCAGCAGCTCGCTCCCTAGCGGGAACTCCTACAATGAGCAGTTCTTC.

The rearrangement uses TRBV20-1 and TRBJ2-3, with TRBD2 matching 10 bases. The CDR3 is 11 amino acids. V trimming: 3 bases; J trimming: 14 bases; junction bases outside the gene matches: 5. Germline CDR1 is DFQATT and CDR2 is SNEGSKA (reference sequence). The CDR3 loop reads CSASGRTSGYF. DNA of the CDR3: TGCAGTGCTAGCGGGCGGACTAGCGGGTATTTT.

The gene calls are TRBV5-1 and TRBJ1-1; no reliable D call. The germline V gene encodes CDR1 SGHRS and CDR2 YFSETQ. Trimming removed 2 bases from V and 1 base from J, with 9 bases in between. The CDR3 has 14 amino acids. CDR3 DNA sequence: TGCGCCAGCAGCTTCTCGACTAGGAACACTGAAGCTTTCTTT. Translated, it gives CASSFSTRNTEAFF.

The chain carries TRBV3-1 (or the pseudogene TRBV3-2) and TRBJ2-7; TRBD2 agrees at 10 bases. Germline V lookup: CDR1 LGHDT, CDR2 YNNKEL (reference sequence). CDR3 size: 17 residues. The V gene end was trimmed by 0 bases and the J gene end by 6 bases; junction bases not matched to a gene: 11. CDR3 protein: CASSQDPLAGSRGEQYF. DNA for the CDR3: TGTGCCAGCAGCCAAGATCCACTAGCGGGAAGCCGGGGCGAGCAGTACTTC.

In this sample, this clone turned up a few times. The rearrangement uses TRBV3-1 (or the pseudogene TRBV3-2) and TRBJ2-5, with a possible D match to TRBD2 (6 bases). V lost 4 bases to trimming and J lost 5 bases, with 17 bases between them. Germline V gene sequence: CDR1 LGHDT, CDR2 YNNKEL (reference sequence). The CDR3 has 15 amino acids. The CDR3 loop reads CASSPGTPGRETQYF. CDR3 in DNA: TGTGCCAGCAGCCCCGGGACTCCCGGTAGGGAGACCCAGTACTTC.